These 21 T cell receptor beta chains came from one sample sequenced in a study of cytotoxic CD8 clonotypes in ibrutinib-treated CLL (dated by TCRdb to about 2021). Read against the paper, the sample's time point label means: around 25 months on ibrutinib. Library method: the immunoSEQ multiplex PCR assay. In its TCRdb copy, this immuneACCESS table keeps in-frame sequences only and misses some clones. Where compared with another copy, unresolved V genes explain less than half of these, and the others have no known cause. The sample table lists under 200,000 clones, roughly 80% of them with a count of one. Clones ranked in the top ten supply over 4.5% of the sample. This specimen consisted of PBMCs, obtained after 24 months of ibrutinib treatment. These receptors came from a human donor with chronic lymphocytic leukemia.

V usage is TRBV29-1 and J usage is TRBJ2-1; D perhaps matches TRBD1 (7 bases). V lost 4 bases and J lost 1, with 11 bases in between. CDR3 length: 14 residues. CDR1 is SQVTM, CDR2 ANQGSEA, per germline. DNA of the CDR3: TGCAGCGTTGGGTCAGGGGGGTCCTACAATGAGCAGTTCTTC. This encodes CSVGSGGSYNEQFF.

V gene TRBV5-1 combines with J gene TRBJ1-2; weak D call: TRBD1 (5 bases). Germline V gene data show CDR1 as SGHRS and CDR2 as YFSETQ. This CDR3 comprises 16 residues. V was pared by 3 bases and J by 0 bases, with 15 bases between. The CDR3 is CASSSGGAGTNYGYTF. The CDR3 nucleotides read TGCGCCAGCAGCTCGGGAGGTGCAGGGACTAACTATGGCTACACCTTC.

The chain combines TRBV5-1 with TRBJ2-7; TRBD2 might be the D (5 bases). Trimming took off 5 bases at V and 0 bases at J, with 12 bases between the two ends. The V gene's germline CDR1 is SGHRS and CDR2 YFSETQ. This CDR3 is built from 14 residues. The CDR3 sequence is CASSTGGYSYEQYF. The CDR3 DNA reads TGCGCCAGCAGTACGGGCGGGTACTCCTACGAGCAGTACTTC.

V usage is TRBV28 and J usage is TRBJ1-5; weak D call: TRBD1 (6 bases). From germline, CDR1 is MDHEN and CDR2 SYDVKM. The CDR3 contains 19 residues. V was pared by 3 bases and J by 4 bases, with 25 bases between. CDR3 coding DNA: TGTGCCAGCAGTTTTTCAGGGACTCGTCAGGGGTGGGGAAATCAGCCCCAGCATTTT. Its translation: CASSFSGTRQGWGNQPQHF.

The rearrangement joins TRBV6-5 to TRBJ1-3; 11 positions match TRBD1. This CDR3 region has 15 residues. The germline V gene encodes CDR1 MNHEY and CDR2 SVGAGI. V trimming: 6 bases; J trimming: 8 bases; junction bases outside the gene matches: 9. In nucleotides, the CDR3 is TGTGCCAGCAGACCGGGACAGGGGGTTTATTACACCATATATTTT. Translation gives CASRPGQGVYYTIYF.

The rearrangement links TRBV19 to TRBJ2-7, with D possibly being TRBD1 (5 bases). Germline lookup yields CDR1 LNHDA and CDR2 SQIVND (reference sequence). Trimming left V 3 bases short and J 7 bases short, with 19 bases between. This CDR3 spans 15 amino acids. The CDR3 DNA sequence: TGTGCCAGTAGTATGGTGGGGCAGGGCCCCTCGGAGCAGTACTTC. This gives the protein CASSMVGQGPSEQYF.

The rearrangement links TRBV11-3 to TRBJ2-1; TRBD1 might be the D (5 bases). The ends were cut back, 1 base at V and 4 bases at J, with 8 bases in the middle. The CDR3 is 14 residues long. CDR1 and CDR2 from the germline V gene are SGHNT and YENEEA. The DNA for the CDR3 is TGTGCCAGCAGCTTAGCCCAGGGATACAATGAGCAGTTCTTC. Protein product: CASSLAQGYNEQFF.

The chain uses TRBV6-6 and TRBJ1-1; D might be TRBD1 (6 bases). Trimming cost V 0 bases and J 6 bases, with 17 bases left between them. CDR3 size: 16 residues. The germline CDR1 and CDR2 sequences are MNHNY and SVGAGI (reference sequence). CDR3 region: CASSYSKQGGWPEAFF. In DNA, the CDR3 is TGTGCCAGCAGTTACTCGAAACAGGGAGGGTGGCCTGAAGCTTTCTTT.

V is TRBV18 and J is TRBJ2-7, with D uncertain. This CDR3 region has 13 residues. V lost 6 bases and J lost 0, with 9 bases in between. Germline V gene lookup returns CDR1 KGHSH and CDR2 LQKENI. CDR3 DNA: TGTGCCAGCTCTGACTTCAGCTCCTACGAGCAGTACTTC. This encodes CASSDFSSYEQYF.

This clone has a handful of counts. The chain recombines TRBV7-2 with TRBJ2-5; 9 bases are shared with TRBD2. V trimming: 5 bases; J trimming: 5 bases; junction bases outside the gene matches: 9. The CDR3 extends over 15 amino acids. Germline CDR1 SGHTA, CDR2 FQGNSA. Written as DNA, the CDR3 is TGTGCCAGCAGCCTATTGGGACTAGCAGGGGAGACCCAGTACTTC. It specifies CASSLLGLAGETQYF.

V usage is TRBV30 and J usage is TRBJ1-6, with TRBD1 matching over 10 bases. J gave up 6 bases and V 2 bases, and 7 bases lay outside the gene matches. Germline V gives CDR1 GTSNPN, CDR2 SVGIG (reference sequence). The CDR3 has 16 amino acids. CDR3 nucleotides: TGTGCCTGGAGTAGGGGGACAGGGGACCCTAATTCACCCCTCCACTTT. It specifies CAWSRGTGDPNSPLHF.

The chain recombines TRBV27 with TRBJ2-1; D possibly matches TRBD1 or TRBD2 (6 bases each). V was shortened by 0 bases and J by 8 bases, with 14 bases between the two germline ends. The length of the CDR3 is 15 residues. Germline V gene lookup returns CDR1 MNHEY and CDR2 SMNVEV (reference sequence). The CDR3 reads CASSLSGGREYEQFF. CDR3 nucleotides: TGTGCCAGCAGTTTATCGGGGGGCCGCGAGTATGAGCAGTTCTTC.

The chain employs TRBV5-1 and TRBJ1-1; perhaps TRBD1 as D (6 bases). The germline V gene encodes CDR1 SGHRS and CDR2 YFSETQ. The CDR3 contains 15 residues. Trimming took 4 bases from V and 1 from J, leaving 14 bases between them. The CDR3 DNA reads TGCGCCAGCAGCAGAGGGGGGGACCCGAACACTGAAGCTTTCTTT. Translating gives CASSRGGDPNTEAFF.

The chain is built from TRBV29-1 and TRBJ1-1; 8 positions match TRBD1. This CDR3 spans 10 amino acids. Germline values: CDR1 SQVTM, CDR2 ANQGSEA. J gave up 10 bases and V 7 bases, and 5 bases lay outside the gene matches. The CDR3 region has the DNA TGCAGCGCAGGGACAGGCAGAGCTTTCTTT. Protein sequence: CSAGTGRAFF.

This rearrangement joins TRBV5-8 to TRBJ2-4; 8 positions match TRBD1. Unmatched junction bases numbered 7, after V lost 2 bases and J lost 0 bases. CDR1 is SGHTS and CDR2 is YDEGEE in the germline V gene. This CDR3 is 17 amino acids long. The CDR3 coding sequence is TGTGCCAGCAGCTTCCCGGGACAGGCGTTAGCCAAAAACATTCAGTACTTC. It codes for CASSFPGQALAKNIQYF.

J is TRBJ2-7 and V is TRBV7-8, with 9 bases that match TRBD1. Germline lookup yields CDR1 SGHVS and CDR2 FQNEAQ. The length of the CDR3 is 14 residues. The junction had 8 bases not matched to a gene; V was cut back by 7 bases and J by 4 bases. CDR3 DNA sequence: TGTGCCAGCATTCTTGGACAGGGGACTTACGAGCAGTACTTC. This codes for CASILGQGTYEQYF.

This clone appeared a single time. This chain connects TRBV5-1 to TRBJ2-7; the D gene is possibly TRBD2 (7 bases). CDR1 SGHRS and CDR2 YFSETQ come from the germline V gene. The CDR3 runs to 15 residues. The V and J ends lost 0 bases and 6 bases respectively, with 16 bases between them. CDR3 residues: CASSLAPGEGGEQYF. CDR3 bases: TGCGCCAGCAGCTTGGCGCCAGGGGAGGGTGGCGAGCAGTACTTC.

CDR3 sequence: CASSHLVGRSDTEAFF. The CDR3 region has the DNA TGTGCCAGCAGCCATTTGGTGGGCAGGTCGGACACTGAAGCTTTCTTT. This chain connects TRBV4-2 to TRBJ1-1; D unclear. The V gene's germline CDR1 is LGHNA and CDR2 YNFKEQ. This CDR3 has 16 amino acids. Trimming cost V 3 bases and J 3 bases, with 17 bases left between them.

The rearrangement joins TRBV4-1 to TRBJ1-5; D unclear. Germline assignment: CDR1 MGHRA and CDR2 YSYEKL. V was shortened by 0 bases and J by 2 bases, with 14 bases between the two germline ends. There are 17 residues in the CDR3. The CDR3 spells CASSQDMRISGNQPQHF. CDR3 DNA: TGCGCCAGCAGCCAAGATATGAGAATAAGTGGCAATCAGCCCCAGCATTTT.

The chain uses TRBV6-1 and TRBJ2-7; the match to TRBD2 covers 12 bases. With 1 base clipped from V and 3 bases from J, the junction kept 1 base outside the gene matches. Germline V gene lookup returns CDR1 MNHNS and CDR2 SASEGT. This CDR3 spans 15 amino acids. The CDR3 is CASSEGTSGDYEQYF. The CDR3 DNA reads TGTGCCAGCAGTGAAGGGACTAGCGGGGACTACGAGCAGTACTTC.

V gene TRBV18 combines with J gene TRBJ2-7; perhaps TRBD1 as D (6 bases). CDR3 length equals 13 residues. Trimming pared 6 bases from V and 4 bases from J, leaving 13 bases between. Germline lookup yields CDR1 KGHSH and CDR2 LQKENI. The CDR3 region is CASSTRTVYEQYF. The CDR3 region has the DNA TGTGCCAGCTCGACACGGACAGTTTACGAGCAGTACTTC.